This T cell receptor (beta chain) derives from a study of blood T cell repertoires in COVID-19. About the study: PBMCs, B-cell-depleted T cells, or T cells were the source of the cDNA or gDNA that made up the material.

The CDR3 spans 15 residues. Trimming removed 3 bases from V and 4 bases from J; junction bases left unmatched: 8. Germline V gene data show CDR1 as SGDLS and CDR2 as YYNGEE. Profiled with immunoSEQ multiplex PCR; TCRdb holds only in-frame clones, not every one. The sample shows about 180,000 clones, roughly 85% of them seen only once. Participants came from some 23 US areas, aged about 18 to 90 years. This TCR was recovered from a woman under 30 who had recovered from COVID-19. The chain uses TRBV9 and TRBJ2-5; 8 nucleotides match TRBD2. The sample consisted of PBMCs or T cells enriched from blood (not recorded which). The CDR3 DNA reads TGTGCCAGCAGCGCCAGCGGGAGTCGGGGAGAGACCCAGTACTTC. This sequence encodes CASSASGSRGETQYF.